These T cell receptor beta chains were read from a single sample in a study of blood T cell repertoires in COVID-19. The data were produced by immunoSEQ multiplex PCR, yet TCRdb's version contains in-frame clones alone and is incomplete. Seen here are some 210,000 clones, 70% to 90% observed once, and the top ten hold 4.5% to 5.5%. Sequencing was performed on peripheral blood. These TCRs come from a woman aged 40 to 50 with acute or convalescent COVID-19. CDR3s leave out the opening cysteine and the closing phenylalanine or tryptophan.

>TRBV3-1/TRBV3-2|TRBJ1-4
ASSQGAVTLGEKLF
>TRBV9|TRBJ2-3
ASSRTSGGFTDTQY
>TRBV28|TRBJ2-1
AGSRDTLYNEQF
>TRBV4-2|TRBJ1-5
ASSSQSQREHQPQH
>TRBV15|TRBJ1-2
ATSRDRDYGYT
>TRBV9|TRBJ1-1
ASSITGITEAF
>TRBV6-5|TRBJ1-2
ASIRASGYT
>TRBV24-1|TRBJ2-5
ATSDGTVQETQY
>TRBV11-2|TRBJ2-3
ASSFKSGDTQY
>TRBV27|TRBJ2-5
ASSFSGIYQETQY
>TRBV24-1|TRBJ2-3
ATIDHTDTQY
>TRBV5-1|TRBJ2-1
ASSLNTGDEQF
>TRBV24-1|TRBJ2-3
ATSDPDRGPTDTQY
>TRBV6-5|TRBJ1-1
ASRNRDRGSSAF
>TRBV3-1/TRBV3-2|TRBJ1-2
ASSRGEGRTYGYT
>TRBV7-9|TRBJ2-1
ASSLPELAGGPFGF
>TRBV9|TRBJ2-1
ASSAFIATSNEQF
>TRBV28|TRBJ2-6
ASREYSDRGGYWANVLT
>TRBV20-1|TRBJ1-1
SARQSHGAF
>TRBV6-5|TRBJ2-1
ASSLGQEDYNEQF
>TRBV24-1|TRBJ1-1
ATSDVREGAGAF
>TRBV2|TRBJ2-5
ASSERRIQETQY